Reported below is one TCR beta chain. Its antigen has not been determined. The input lacks base qualities; no much larger clone sits a single base away. The Qiagen DNeasy kit was used to extract genomic DNA from unsorted PBMCs and from the negatively selected CD4+ and CD8+ fractions. TCR beta CDR3 regions were amplified by immunoSEQ multiplex PCR using primers annealing to V and J segments. A synthetic immune receptor repertoire was used to minimize amplification bias, and any residual bias was removed computationally once sequencing was done. Under the source paper's analysis protocol: Repertoire diversity was quantified as the Shannon entropy index using custom Python scripts. Unsorted, CD4+ and CD8+ repertoires were analyzed separately, except for combined analyses in which CD4+ and CD8+ sequences were merged in silico. A clone counted as expanded when the clone's frequency after treatment rose at least 2-fold relative to C1D1, and clones undetected at baseline were given a pseudocount of 0.5. Clones with 0 or 1 copy at C1D1 were classified as singleton clones, and clones with 2 or more copies were classified as non-singleton clones. Clones expanded in unsorted samples were labelled as CD4+, CD8+ or unknown by matching protein sequences in sorted samples from the same patient. Wilcoxon tests were applied to paired samples to test diversity changes from C1D1 to C4D1. TCRdb's version of the immuneACCESS table is confined to in-frame rearrangements and falls short of the full clone set. An unresolved V gene accounts for under half of the shortfall where checked; the remainder is of unknown origin. The V and J calls and clone size come from that table; D and trimming were worked out from the DNA. This sample lists around 91,000 clones; 81% were detected once. The leading ten clones occupy roughly 16% of the sample.

The data were obtained in a study of PD-1 blockade in classical Hodgkin lymphoma (TCRdb year 2020). Context from the whole study: Nivolumab dosing was 3 mg/kg intravenously every 2 weeks, continuing until either disease progression or unacceptable toxicity. To define a peripheral blood immune signature of response to PD-1 blockade in classical Hodgkin lymphoma, the study combined TCR beta sequencing with CyTOF.

Findings and caveats that apply to the study as a whole: Baseline diversity similar to that of newly diagnosed patients was observed in trial patients achieving complete response, whereas significantly lower diversity was observed in partial responders and progressors. Only a single clinical trial cohort was studied, and what caused the repertoire differences, possibly disease activity or prior therapy, remained undefined. Diversity was lower in patients who began nivolumab less than 1 year after ASCT, so these patients were left out of later analyses to avoid confounding by immune reconstitution. Baseline TCR diversity was reported as lower in newly diagnosed patients than in healthy donors, and lower still in relapsed/refractory patients. A significant rise by C4D1 was seen in CD4+ but not CD8+ TCR diversity (p=0.0027 vs p=0.16), with the rise being most apparent in complete responders (p=0.02).

Reading the label with the study, this specimen's time point is: cycle 2 day 1 (C2D1) of nivolumab. Every trial patient had relapsed following autologous stem cell transplantation, and prior brentuximab vedotin exposure was what differed among cohorts A, B and C. A total of about 51 patients with relapsed/refractory classical Hodgkin lymphoma made up the trial cohort, and each patient's best overall response was complete response, partial response or progressive disease. Trial patients were treated with single-agent nivolumab in the multi-cohort phase II CheckMate 205 trial. An independent review committee assessed best overall response using the 2007 International Working Group response criteria. PBMCs from the trial were collected at three points: immediately before nivolumab initiation (C1D1), and during therapy at cycle 2 day 1 and cycle 4 day 1. Peripheral blood was collected in 8 mL Vacutainer Cell Preparation Tubes, from which PBMCs were isolated by centrifugation and then cryopreserved.

The receptor's source is a human donor with classical Hodgkin lymphoma. The material was peripheral blood mononuclear cells (PBMCs), obtained before the second cycle of nivolumab.

The CDR3 corresponds to CASSEAPGLVLIEQYF. The DNA reads TGTGCCAGCAGTGAAGCGCCCGGACTAGTGCTGATCGAGCAGTACTTC. The V and J segments used are TRBV2 and TRBJ2-7, with 7 bases matching TRBD2. The germline V gene sets CDR1 to SNHLY and CDR2 to FYNNEI. The CDR3 runs 16 amino acids, cysteine and phenylalanine included. Only CDR3 DNA remains: 48 bases, in frame from the first base. V has 0 bases trimmed and J has 6 bases trimmed; junction bases matching no gene number 11.